This is a list of T cell receptor beta chains from one sample in a study of blood T cell repertoires in COVID-19. Repertoires were generated with immunoSEQ multiplex PCR, while TCRdb's copy carries only in-frame clones and drops some. Of 180,000 or so clones in the sample, 65% to 90% were seen once. The sample taken for sequencing was peripheral blood. Every receptor here comes from a man in his sixties with acute or convalescent COVID-19. Each CDR3 is given with its conserved first and last residue. The D gene is left open where the match is weak. Only some rows state a clone size, as once, few, many or a class for expanded clones.

j_gene	v_gene	abundance	d_gene	CDR3aa	CDR3nt
TRBJ2-7	TRBV7-9	.	.	CASSLELGQGTGGAYEQYF	TGTGCCAGCAGCTTAGAGTTGGGGCAGGGAACAGGAGGGGCCTACGAGCAGTACTTC
TRBJ1-2	TRBV5-1	.	TRBD1	CASSEQGSTGYTF	TGCGCCAGCAGCGAACAGGGGTCGACTGGCTACACCTTC
TRBJ2-2	TRBV5-8	.	.	CASSASNTGELFF	TGTGCCAGCAGCGCAAGCAACACCGGGGAGCTGTTTTTT
TRBJ1-1	TRBV7-9	.	.	CASSLIMGATEAFF	TGTGCCAGCAGCTTAATTATGGGGGCTACTGAAGCTTTCTTT
TRBJ1-1	TRBV5-8	.	.	CASTFNMRSLVSTEAFF	TGTGCCAGCACTTTTAATATGAGGTCGTTGGTGAGCACTGAAGCTTTCTTT
TRBJ2-3	TRBV2	.	.	CASKKGAGEDTQYF	TGTGCCAGCAAAAAGGGAGCTGGGGAAGATACGCAGTATTTT
TRBJ1-5	TRBV6-5	.	.	CASSYWPPKFDQPQHF	TGTGCCAGCAGTTACTGGCCCCCAAAGTTCGATCAGCCCCAGCATTTT
TRBJ2-1	TRBV5-1	.	TRBD1	CASSASPGQGGNEQFF	TGCGCCAGCAGCGCCAGCCCCGGACAGGGTGGCAATGAGCAGTTCTTC
TRBJ2-7	TRBV2	.	.	CATREKLFYEQYF	TGTGCCACCAGGGAGAAGCTCTTCTACGAGCAGTACTTC
TRBJ2-4	TRBV27	.	.	CASSLGVGGPKNIQYF	TGTGCCAGCAGTTTGGGGGTAGGAGGGCCCAAAAACATTCAGTACTTC
TRBJ1-2	TRBV28	.	.	CASTLGRGWGYTF	TGTGCCAGCACCTTGGGGCGAGGATGGGGCTACACCTTC
TRBJ2-5	TRBV18	.	TRBD2	CASSPSTSGIQETQYF	TGTGCCAGCTCACCTTCGACTAGCGGGATACAAGAGACCCAGTACTTC
TRBJ2-5	TRBV30	.	TRBD1	CAWSPRTGQGAQYF	TGTGCCTGGAGTCCCCGGACAGGCCAGGGGGCCCAGTACTTC
TRBJ1-1	TRBV27	.	TRBD1	CASSEKTGANTEAFF	TGTGCCAGCAGTGAGAAAACAGGGGCGAACACTGAAGCTTTCTTT
TRBJ1-5	TRBV11-2	.	TRBD1	CASSPSTGGGSNQPQHF	TGTGCCAGCAGCCCCTCGACAGGGGGTGGATCTAATCAGCCCCAGCATTTT
TRBJ2-1	TRBV3-1/TRBV3-2	.	.	CASSHSGYNEQFF	TGTGCCAGCAGCCATTCGGGATACAATGAGCAGTTCTTC
TRBJ1-1	TRBV18	.	.	CASSPTSVGVTEAFF	TGTGCCAGCTCACCGACTTCCGTAGGGGTTACTGAAGCTTTCTTT
TRBJ2-5	TRBV14	.	TRBD2	CASSQGLLAGGRQETQYF	TGTGCCAGCAGCCAAGGATTACTAGCGGGAGGTCGGCAAGAGACCCAGTACTTC
TRBJ2-5	TRBV5-1	.	TRBD2	CASSLMSGGRQETQYF	TGCGCCAGCAGCTTGATGTCGGGAGGTAGGCAAGAGACCCAGTACTTC
TRBJ2-1	TRBV9	.	TRBD2	CASSPELAGGTNEQFF	TGTGCCAGCAGCCCGGAACTAGCGGGAGGGACCAATGAGCAGTTCTTC
TRBJ1-1	TRBV19	.	TRBD1	CASSPRTGLKTEAFF	TGTGCCAGTAGTCCTCGGACAGGGTTGAAAACTGAAGCTTTCTTT
TRBJ1-2	TRBV5-1	.	.	CASSPRGESYGYTF	TGCGCCAGCAGCCCACGTGGGGAGAGCTATGGCTACACCTTC
TRBJ2-1	TRBV4-1	.	TRBD2	CASSQGLAGGVYEQFF	TGCGCCAGCAGCCAGGGACTAGCGGGAGGAGTATATGAGCAGTTCTTC
TRBJ2-5	TRBV5-1	.	TRBD2	CASSLAGTTQETQYF	TGCGCCAGCAGCTTGGCCGGGACTACGCAAGAGACCCAGTACTTC
TRBJ1-1	TRBV5-1	.	.	CASSPAVGGVGTEAFF	TGCGCCAGCAGCCCGGCAGTTGGGGGCGTCGGCACTGAAGCTTTCTTT
TRBJ1-3	TRBV5-4	once	.	CASSPGRGLSGNTIYF	TGTGCCAGCAGCCCCGGAAGGGGCCTCTCTGGAAACACCATATATTTT
TRBJ2-3	TRBV28	.	.	CASSSLGGVAGFTDTQYF	TGTGCCAGCAGTTCCCTAGGGGGGGTAGCGGGTTTCACAGATACGCAGTATTTT
TRBJ1-2	TRBV7-9	.	TRBD1	CASSQGQPAGYTF	TGTGCCAGCAGCCAGGGACAGCCGGCGGGCTACACCTTC
TRBJ2-2	TRBV19	.	TRBD1	CASRYRGTTGELFF	TGTGCCAGTAGGTACAGGGGGACCACCGGGGAGCTGTTTTTT
TRBJ1-5	TRBV28	.	.	CASSSPPRGGREQPQHF	TGTGCCAGCAGTTCCCCGCCCCGAGGGGGTCGGGAACAGCCCCAGCATTTT
TRBJ2-5	TRBV5-1	.	.	CASSLLGRTQETQYF	TGCGCCAGCAGCTTGCTTGGCAGGACACAAGAGACCCAGTACTTC
TRBJ2-7	TRBV7-8	.	.	CASSARPLVGAYEQYF	TGTGCCAGCAGCGCGCGACCCCTCGTCGGGGCCTACGAGCAGTACTTC
TRBJ2-2	TRBV5-1	.	TRBD1	CASSLSRTGSITGELFF	TGCGCCAGCAGCTTGTCCCGGACAGGGAGCATCACCGGGGAGCTGTTTTTT
TRBJ1-2	TRBV5-1	.	.	CASSLGQNDGYTF	TGCGCCAGCAGCCTCGGACAGAATGATGGCTACACCTTC
TRBJ1-5	TRBV6-2/TRBV6-3	.	TRBD1	CASSYPRTGARQPQHF	TGTGCCAGCAGTTACCCAAGGACAGGGGCAAGGCAGCCCCAGCATTTT
TRBJ2-3	TRBV5-1	once	.	CASSSVSRADTQYF	TGCGCCAGCAGCTCCGTTTCGCGGGCAGATACGCAGTATTTT
TRBJ2-1	TRBV2	.	TRBD2	CASSGTSGNEQFF	TGTGCCAGCTCCGGGACTAGCGGTAATGAGCAGTTCTTC
TRBJ2-7	TRBV5-4	.	TRBD2	CASRAPGGTEQYF	TGTGCCAGCAGAGCCCCGGGGGGGACCGAGCAGTACTTC
TRBJ2-5	TRBV28	.	TRBD1	CASTILGTGGVQTQYF	TGTGCCAGCACCATTCTTGGGACAGGGGGCGTTCAGACCCAGTACTTC
TRBJ2-7	TRBV30	.	TRBD2	CASDPGRRNEQYF	TGTGCCTCTGACCCCGGGAGGAGGAACGAGCAGTACTTC
TRBJ1-4	TRBV2	once	TRBD1	CASRGGQAVREKLFF	TGTGCCAGCAGAGGGGGACAGGCGGTGAGGGAAAAACTGTTTTTT
TRBJ2-1	TRBV7-2	.	.	CASSLTGYNEQFF	TGTGCCAGCAGCTTAACGGGGTACAATGAGCAGTTCTTC
TRBJ2-7	TRBV5-1	once	.	CASSIRGRSYEQYF	TGCGCCAGCAGCATCAGGGGTCGCTCCTACGAGCAGTACTTC
TRBJ1-2	TRBV28	.	TRBD1	CASSFRQGGYTF	TGTGCCAGCAGTTTCCGACAGGGTGGCTACACCTTC
TRBJ1-3	TRBV5-8	.	.	CASSWAGQSGNTIYF	TGTGCCAGCAGCTGGGCCGGCCAGTCTGGAAACACCATATATTTT
TRBJ1-3	TRBV5-4	.	TRBD1	CASSSQGAAGNTIYF	TGTGCCAGCAGCTCGCAGGGGGCTGCTGGAAACACCATATATTTT
TRBJ2-1	TRBV29-1	.	.	CSAPLASSSYNEQFF	TGCAGCGCCCCTCTAGCGTCCAGCTCCTACAATGAGCAGTTCTTC
TRBJ2-3	TRBV7-3	.	.	CASSPRGSSDTQYF	TGTGCCAGCAGCCCTAGGGGGAGTTCGGATACGCAGTATTTT
TRBJ1-6	TRBV3-1/TRBV3-2	few	.	CASSPRQQNSPLHF	TGTGCCAGCAGCCCCAGACAGCAGAATTCACCCCTCCACTTT
TRBJ2-3	TRBV6-5	few	.	CASFPGWQVTDTQYF	TGTGCCAGCTTTCCAGGATGGCAAGTCACAGATACGCAGTATTTT
TRBJ1-1	TRBV27	.	TRBD1	CASSEQGANTEAFF	TGTGCCAGCAGTGAACAGGGGGCTAACACTGAAGCTTTCTTT
TRBJ2-1	TRBV28	.	.	CASTVGGAADHNEQFF	TGTGCCAGCACCGTTGGGGGGGCAGCCGACCACAATGAGCAGTTCTTC
TRBJ1-3	TRBV2	.	.	CASSRGDSGNTIYF	TGTGCCAGCAGTAGAGGCGACTCTGGAAACACCATATATTTT
TRBJ1-1	TRBV28	.	TRBD1	CASSMTGGMNTEAFF	TGTGCCAGCAGTATGACAGGGGGCATGAACACTGAAGCTTTCTTT
TRBJ2-7	TRBV7-9	few	TRBD2	CASSFSGIRPEQYF	TGTGCCAGCAGCTTTAGCGGGATCCGACCTGAGCAGTACTTC
TRBJ1-6	TRBV28	.	.	CASSLSFPDNSPLHF	TGTGCCAGCAGTTTATCCTTTCCCGATAATTCACCCCTCCACTTT
TRBJ1-5	TRBV30	.	TRBD1	CAWSVEPDRGLRDQPQHF	TGTGCCTGGAGTGTAGAGCCGGACAGGGGGCTGAGAGATCAGCCCCAGCATTTT